One sample yielded the 13 T cell receptor beta chains listed below, sequenced in a study of shared clonotypes between healthy human individuals. Data came from immunoSEQ multiplex PCR; TCRdb stores just in-frame clones and leaves some out. The table shows about 2 million clones, with approximately 95% occurring only once. Terminally differentiated effector memory CD45RA+ cells were excluded from the naive CD8 cells, which were CD45RO-negative and positively selected for CCR7. The sequenced sample was naive CD8+ T cells sorted from blood. The receptors were sampled from a man between 18 and 35 years old in good health.

This sequence joins TRBV4-3 and TRBJ2-7; D is uncertain. In germline, CDR1 is LGHNA, CDR2 YSLEER. V gave up 0 bases and J gave up 0 bases, with 15 bases separating them. CDR3 size: 17 residues. CDR3 nucleotide sequence: TGCGCCAGCAGCCAAGATGCCCTGGGGTTGAGCTCCTACGAGCAGTACTTC. It yields the protein CASSQDALGLSSYEQYF.

The chain employs TRBV19 and TRBJ2-3; perhaps TRBD1 as D (6 bases). The CDR3 is 14 residues long. Germline V gene data show CDR1 as LNHDA and CDR2 as SQIVND (reference sequence). V lost 3 bases and J 0 bases, leaving 7 bases between the germline ends. The CDR3 DNA reads TGTGCCAGTAGTATGGGACAAAGCACAGATACGCAGTATTTT. Residues: CASSMGQSTDTQYF.

V gene TRBV20-1 combines with J gene TRBJ2-1; TRBD2 aligns across 8 bases. This CDR3 has 11 amino acids. The V gene's germline CDR1 is DFQATT and CDR2 SNEGSKA (reference sequence). With 5 bases clipped from V and 11 bases from J, the junction kept 5 bases outside the gene matches. CDR3 residues: CSAPLAGQQFF. The DNA for the CDR3 is TGCAGTGCTCCCCTAGCGGGCCAGCAGTTCTTC.

The CDR3 DNA reads as TGTGCCAGCAGCTCCACTAGCGGGAGGTGGGAGCAGTACTTC. Its translation is CASSSTSGRWEQYF. The gene calls are TRBV7-2 and TRBJ2-7; 12 bases fit TRBD2. From germline, CDR1 is SGHTA and CDR2 FQGNSA. The J segment lost 7 bases and the V segment lost 4 bases, leaving 5 bases of the junction unmatched. CDR3 length equals 14 residues.

The rearrangement joins TRBV14 to TRBJ2-3; D perhaps matches TRBD2 (6 bases). The CDR3 spans 13 residues. Germline CDR1 and CDR2: SGHDN and FVKESK. Trimming removed 5 bases from V and 2 bases from J, with 8 bases in between. CDR3 coding DNA: TGTGCCAGCAGCTTGGGACTCACAGATACGCAGTATTTT. This sequence encodes CASSLGLTDTQYF.

V usage is TRBV30 and J usage is TRBJ1-2; D gene ambiguous. The ends were cut back, 5 bases at V and 8 bases at J, with 6 bases in the middle. Germline CDR1 GTSNPN, CDR2 SVGIG (reference sequence). This CDR3 spans 9 amino acids. The DNA of the CDR3 is TGTGCCTGGGGGGAAGGCTACACCTTC. Its translation is CAWGEGYTF.

The gene calls are TRBV28 and TRBJ2-7; D gene unclear. V was clipped by 2 bases and J by 3 bases, with 8 bases between them. The CDR3 is 13 amino acids. Germline V CDR1 and CDR2: MDHEN, SYDVKM. The CDR3 reads CASSLEGIYEQYF. The DNA for the CDR3 is TGTGCCAGCAGTTTAGAAGGTATCTACGAGCAGTACTTC.

The V and J genes are TRBV4-3 and TRBJ1-2, with 7 bases lining up with TRBD1. V trimming: 2 bases; J trimming: 6 bases; junction bases outside the gene matches: 9. Looked up from germline, CDR1 is LGHNA and CDR2 is YSLEER. This CDR3 has 15 amino acids. CDR3 in DNA: TGCGCCAGCAGCCAACTTCAGGGGGAGGAGAATGGCTACACCTTC. As protein: CASSQLQGEENGYTF.

This rearrangement joins TRBV29-1 to TRBJ2-6; D gene uncertain. This CDR3 has 15 amino acids. V dropped 0 bases and J dropped 4 bases, with 10 bases sitting between them. Germline CDR1 SQVTM, CDR2 ANQGSEA. As DNA, the CDR3 is TGCAGCGTTGAAGATCCAAAAACCGGGGCCAACGTCCTGACTTTC. This encodes CSVEDPKTGANVLTF.

The chain combines TRBV6-5 with TRBJ1-5; possible D gene TRBD1, 5 bases. Germline V gene lookup returns CDR1 MNHEY and CDR2 SVGAGI. The ends were cut back, 6 bases at V and 6 bases at J, with 15 bases in the middle. The CDR3 loop spans 14 amino acids. CDR3 amino acids: CASSPDSLFQPQHF. For the CDR3, the DNA is TGTGCCAGCAGCCCCGACAGTTTATTTCAGCCCCAGCATTTT.

This clone was recorded only once. The rearrangement joins TRBV7-9 to TRBJ2-2; perhaps TRBD1 as D (5 bases). The germline V gene has CDR1 SEHNR and CDR2 FQNEAQ (reference sequence). CDR3 length equals 15 residues. Trimming took 3 bases from V and 0 from J, leaving 8 bases between them. CDR3 in DNA: TGTGCCAGCAGCTTTCGACAGTCGAACACCGGGGAGCTGTTTTTT. Protein: CASSFRQSNTGELFF.

This sequence joins TRBV13 and TRBJ1-2; a weak D match, TRBD1 (5 bases). Germline V gene data show CDR1 as PRHDT and CDR2 as FYEKMQ (reference sequence). There are 14 residues in the CDR3. V was cut by 5 bases and J by 2 bases, with 12 bases left in between. CDR3 protein: CASSQGRLNYGYTF. The DNA for the CDR3 is TGTGCCAGCAGCCAGGGCAGACTCAACTATGGCTACACCTTC.

The DNA for the CDR3 is TGTGCCAGCGGGACCGGGACGGTCTCCTACGAGCAGTACTTC. Its translation is CASGTGTVSYEQYF. The chain couples TRBV27 to TRBJ2-7; D could derive from TRBD1 or TRBD2 (5 bases each). This CDR3 is built from 14 residues. Trimming took 8 bases from V and 0 from J, leaving 14 bases between them. The germline V gene encodes CDR1 MNHEY and CDR2 SMNVEV (reference sequence).